This TCR beta chain comes out of a study of blood T cell repertoires in COVID-19. Study details: Collection of acute and convalescent COVID-19 samples took place in the United States, Italy and Spain.

By frequency in the sample, this clone is medium-sized. This same CDR3 is encoded by further DNA sequences in the sample. The participants were between roughly 18 and 100 years old and came from under 25 US areas. Assignment of participants to cohorts was predicated upon participant-reported clinical history. Exposed participants encountered a COVID-19 case during the 2 weeks preceding study entry. Germline V CDR1 and CDR2: LNHDA, SQIVND (reference sequence). The CDR3 covers 15 residues. After removal of 3 bases from V and 4 bases from J, the junction contained 2 bases not matched to a gene. This table comes from immunoSEQ multiplex PCR, and its TCRdb copy is limited to in-frame clones, with some not included. Of 350,000 to 400,000 clones in the sample, more than 85% were seen once.

Sample: PBMCs or T cells enriched from blood (not recorded which). The chain is built from TRBV19 and TRBJ2-1; 11 nucleotides line up with TRBD2. The sequence derives from a woman between 40 and 55 years old who had been exposed to COVID-19. In DNA form, the CDR3 reads TGTGCCAGTAGTATGACTAGCGGGGCTTACAATGAGCAGTTCTTC. Amino acid sequence: CASSMTSGAYNEQFF.